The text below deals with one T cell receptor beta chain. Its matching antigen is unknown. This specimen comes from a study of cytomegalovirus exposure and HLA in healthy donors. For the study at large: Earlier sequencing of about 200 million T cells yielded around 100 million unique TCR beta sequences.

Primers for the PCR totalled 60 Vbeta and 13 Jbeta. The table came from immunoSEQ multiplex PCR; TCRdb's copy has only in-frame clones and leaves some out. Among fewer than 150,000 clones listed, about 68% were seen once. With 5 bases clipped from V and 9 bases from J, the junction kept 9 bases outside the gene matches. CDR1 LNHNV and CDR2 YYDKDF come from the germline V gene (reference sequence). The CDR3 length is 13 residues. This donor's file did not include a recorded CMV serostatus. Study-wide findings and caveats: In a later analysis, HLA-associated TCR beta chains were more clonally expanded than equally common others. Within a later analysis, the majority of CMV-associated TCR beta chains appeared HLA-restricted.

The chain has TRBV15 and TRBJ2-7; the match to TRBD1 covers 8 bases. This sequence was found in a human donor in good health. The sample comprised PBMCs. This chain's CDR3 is CATSGQVTGVQYF. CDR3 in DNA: TGTGCCACCAGCGGCCAAGTGACAGGGGTGCAGTACTTC.